This is a list of T cell receptor beta chains from one sample in a study of cytomegalovirus exposure and HLA in healthy donors. Produced via immunoSEQ multiplex PCR; TCRdb's table is partial and in-frame only. Counted here are 150,000 or so clones, roughly 70% occurring once; the ten biggest clones make up approximately 3%. What was sequenced was PBMCs. The receptors come from a male donor in good health and CMV-seronegative. The CDR3 runs from the conserved cysteine through the conserved F or W. A D gene is named only where the DNA matches it firmly. The listing skips clone size in some rows; elsewhere it reads once, few, many or a size class.

size	V	J	D	CDR3	DNA
.	TRBV11-2	TRBJ1-6	.	CASSFPAHSYRVSPLHF	TGTGCCAGCAGCTTCCCTGCGCACTCGTACAGGGTTTCACCCCTCCACTTT
.	TRBV5-1	TRBJ2-7	.	CASSRTASSYEQYF	TGCGCCAGCAGCCGTACCGCATCCTCCTACGAGCAGTACTTC
many	TRBV6-1	TRBJ2-7	.	CASSRDLSYEQYF	TGTGCCAGCAGCCGGGACTTGTCCTACGAGCAGTACTTC
.	TRBV5-4	TRBJ2-2	TRBD1	CASSFGGQGATGELFF	TGTGCCAGCAGCTTTGGCGGACAGGGGGCCACCGGGGAGCTGTTTTTT
.	TRBV30	TRBJ1-6	.	CAWRGRQGNPPLHF	TGTGCCTGGAGAGGAAGGCAGGGGAATCCACCCCTCCACTTT
.	TRBV5-1	TRBJ2-2	TRBD1	CASSWTGSGELFF	TGCGCCAGCAGCTGGACAGGCTCCGGGGAGCTGTTTTTT
.	TRBV6-6	TRBJ2-2	TRBD1	CASRRGQGNTGELFF	TGTGCCAGCAGGCGCGGACAGGGGAACACCGGGGAGCTGTTTTTT
.	TRBV28	TRBJ2-1	.	CASGSAYNEQFF	TGTGCCAGCGGATCAGCGTACAATGAGCAGTTCTTC
.	TRBV7-9	TRBJ2-7	TRBD2	CASSSRIAGQSYEQYF	TGTGCCAGCAGCTCGCGCATAGCGGGCCAGTCCTACGAGCAGTACTTC
few	TRBV11-2	TRBJ2-7	TRBD1	CASSLYSLERGTGAEQYF	TGTGCCAGCAGCTTATATAGTCTTGAGCGGGGGACAGGGGCCGAGCAGTACTTC
.	TRBV15	TRBJ2-1	.	CATSRDLGRRGYNEQFF	TGTGCCACCAGCAGAGATCTGGGGAGACGGGGGTACAATGAGCAGTTCTTC
.	TRBV19	TRBJ2-2	TRBD1	CASSSGQGANTGELFF	TGTGCCAGTAGTTCGGGACAGGGTGCGAACACCGGGGAGCTGTTTTTT
.	TRBV5-1	TRBJ1-5	.	CASSLGGLNQPQHF	TGCGCCAGCAGCTTGGGAGGTCTTAATCAGCCCCAGCATTTT
.	TRBV5-4	TRBJ2-2	.	CASSLRGVNTGELFF	TGTGCCAGCAGCTTGCGGGGAGTGAACACCGGGGAGCTGTTTTTT